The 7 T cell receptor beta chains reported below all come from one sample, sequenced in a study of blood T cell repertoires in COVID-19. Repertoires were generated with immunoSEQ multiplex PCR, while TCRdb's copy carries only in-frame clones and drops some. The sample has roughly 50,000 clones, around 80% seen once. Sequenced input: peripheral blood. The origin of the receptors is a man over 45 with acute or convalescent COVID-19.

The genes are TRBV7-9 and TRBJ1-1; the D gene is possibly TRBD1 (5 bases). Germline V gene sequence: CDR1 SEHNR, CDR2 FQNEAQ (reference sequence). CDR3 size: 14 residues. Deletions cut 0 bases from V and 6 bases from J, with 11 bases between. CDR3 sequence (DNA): TGTGCCAGCAGCTTAGCCACGGGGGGGTCTGAAGCTTTCTTT. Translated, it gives CASSLATGGSEAFF.

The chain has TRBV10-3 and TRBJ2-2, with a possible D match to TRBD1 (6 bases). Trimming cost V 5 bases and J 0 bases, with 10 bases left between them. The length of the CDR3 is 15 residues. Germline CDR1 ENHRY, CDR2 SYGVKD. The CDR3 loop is CAISRGGANTGELFF. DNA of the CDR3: TGTGCCATCAGTCGTGGGGGCGCGAACACCGGGGAGCTGTTTTTT.

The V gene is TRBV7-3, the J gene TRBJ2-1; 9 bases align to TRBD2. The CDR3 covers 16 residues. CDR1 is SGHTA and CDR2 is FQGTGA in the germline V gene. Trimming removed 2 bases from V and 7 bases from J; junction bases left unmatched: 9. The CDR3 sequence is CASSLAGGLAHNEQFF. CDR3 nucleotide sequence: TGTGCCAGCAGCTTAGCGGGGGGGCTAGCGCATAATGAGCAGTTCTTC.

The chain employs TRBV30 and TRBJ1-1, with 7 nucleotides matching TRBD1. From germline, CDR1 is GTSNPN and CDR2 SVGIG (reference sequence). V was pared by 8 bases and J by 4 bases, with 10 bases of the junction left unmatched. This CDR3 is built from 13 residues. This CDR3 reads CARTGTAGTEAFF. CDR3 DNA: TGTGCCCGTACCGGGACAGCGGGCACTGAAGCTTTCTTT.

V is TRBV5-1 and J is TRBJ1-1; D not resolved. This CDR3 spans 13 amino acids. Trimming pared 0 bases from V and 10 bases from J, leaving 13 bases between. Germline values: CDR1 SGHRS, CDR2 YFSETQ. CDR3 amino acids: CASSLDLGGGAFF. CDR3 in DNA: TGCGCCAGCAGCTTGGATCTAGGAGGCGGAGCTTTCTTT.

This CDR3 reads CASSDLVQGPYNEQFF. The CDR3 DNA is TGTGCCAGCAGTGACCTCGTGCAGGGGCCCTACAATGAGCAGTTCTTC. V usage is TRBV6-1 and J usage is TRBJ2-1; a possible D gene is TRBD1 (6 bases). CDR1 and CDR2 from the germline V gene are MNHNS and SASEGT. With 3 bases removed from V and 2 bases from J, the gap between germline ends came to 14 bases. This CDR3 comprises 16 residues.

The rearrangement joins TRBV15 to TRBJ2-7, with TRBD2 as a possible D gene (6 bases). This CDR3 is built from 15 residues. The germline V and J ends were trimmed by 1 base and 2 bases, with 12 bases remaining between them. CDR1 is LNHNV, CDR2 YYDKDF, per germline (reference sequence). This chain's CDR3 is CATSRGDGEAYEQYF. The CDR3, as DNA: TGTGCCACCAGCAGAGGTGATGGGGAGGCCTACGAGCAGTACTTC.